This T cell receptor (beta chain) was obtained from a study of Ad26.COV2.S vaccination and SARS-CoV-2 variants. Germline CDR1 DFQATT, CDR2 SNEGSKA (reference sequence). The ends were cut back, 6 bases at V and 4 bases at J, with 9 bases in the middle. There are 11 residues in the CDR3. Study-wide points: The TCR breadth and depth analyses may have produced an underestimate of total T cell responses. Compared with placebo recipients, vaccine recipients had higher spike-specific TCR breadth.

Concerning this clone itself: Its specificity is unknown.

The table came from immunoSEQ multiplex PCR; TCRdb's copy has only in-frame clones and leaves some out. Of fewer than 900,000 clones in the sample, around 90% were seen once. Sample treatment: approximately 18 received Ad26.COV2.S at low or high dose, single or two shots; 5 received placebo; per-sample allocation not given. After the first vaccine or placebo injection, samples were drawn on day 63. Boston hosted the donor, who was an adult aged 18-55 years. The chain combines TRBV20-1 with TRBJ2-5; no firm D call. The material was peripheral blood, obtained in a trial of Ad26.COV2.S vaccine versus placebo. The TCR originated in a person aged 18-60 years who received the Ad26.COV2.S COVID-19 vaccine or a placebo. CDR3 DNA: TGCAGTGCCAAAGGAGTAGAGACCCAGTACTTC. Amino acids: CSAKGVETQYF.